The 6 T cell receptor beta chains in this list originate from one sample, sequenced in a study of response to subunit inactivated influenza vaccine. TCRdb reprocessed the RT-PCR reads with MiXCR, giving one entry per CDR3 protein. Of over 650,000 distinct CDR3 sequences in the sample, 15% to 20% were seen once. The input for sequencing was PBMCs from blood, taken approximately 5 days after vaccination. Source of these receptors: a man in his fifties who received an inactivated influenza vaccine.

The rearrangement joins TRBV9 to TRBJ2-1, with a tentative D call TRBD2 (5 bases). This CDR3 contains 16 residues. V was pared by 0 bases and J by 2 bases, with 12 bases between. CDR1 and CDR2 from the germline V gene are SGDLS and YYNGEE. This chain's CDR3 is CASSVESGLTYNEQFF. CDR3 in DNA: TGTGCCAGCAGCGTAGAGTCAGGACTTACCTACAATGAGCAGTTCTTC.

A few counts support this clonotype. The chain links TRBV7-9 to TRBJ2-2, with TRBD2 identical over 13 bases. The V gene end was trimmed by 3 bases and the J gene end by 6 bases; junction bases not matched to a gene: 4. The CDR3 has 16 amino acids. The germline V gene encodes CDR1 SEHNR and CDR2 FQNEAQ (reference sequence). CDR3 sequence: CASSFQLAGGAGELFF. CDR3 in DNA: TGTGCCAGCAGCTTCCAACTAGCGGGAGGGGCCGGGGAGCTGTTTTTT.

A few counts support this clonotype. The genes are TRBV19 and TRBJ2-7, with TRBD2 as a possible D gene (5 bases). The CDR3 contains 14 residues. Trimming removed 8 bases at V and 0 bases at J, with 14 bases between. In germline, CDR1 is LNHDA, CDR2 SQIVND (reference sequence). The CDR3 DNA sequence: TGTGCCAGTTCTAGCAGGATGAGCTCCTACGAGCAGTACTTC. Its translation: CASSSRMSSYEQYF.

The V and J genes are TRBV28 and TRBJ1-4; D gene uncertain. The CDR3 runs 15 residues. V gave up 2 bases and J gave up 8 bases, with 15 bases separating them. The germline V gene has CDR1 MDHEN and CDR2 SYDVKM. CDR3 sequence reads: CASSLEPVLGEKLFF. The DNA for the CDR3 is TGTGCCAGCAGTTTAGAGCCGGTCTTGGGGGAAAAACTGTTTTTT.

There are a few counts of this clonotype. The CDR3 here is CASSQSIRENIQYF. CDR3 nucleotides: TGCGCCAGCAGCCAGAGCATCCGGGAAAACATTCAGTACTTC. The chain uses TRBV4-3 and TRBJ2-4, with D unclear. There are 14 residues in the CDR3. Trimming stripped 3 bases from V and 5 bases from J, with 11 bases between. Germline loops: CDR1 LGHNA, CDR2 YSLEER.

This clonotype has only a few counts. The chain uses TRBV10-3 and TRBJ1-1, with D possibly being TRBD1 (6 bases). Germline loops: CDR1 ENHRY, CDR2 SYGVKD. Deletions cut 5 bases from V and 1 base from J, with 11 bases between. The CDR3 consists of 14 residues. The CDR3 DNA reads TGTGCCATCAGTCCAGGGGCCGAGAACACTGAAGCTTTCTTT. Its translation is CAISPGAENTEAFF.